The rows below give T cell receptor beta chains drawn from one sample of a study of identical twins. TCRdb used MiXCR to reprocess the 5' RACE reads, holding one entry per CDR3 protein. The sample contains about 340,000 distinct CDR3 sequences, approximately 13% of which appear only once. These records were also assigned to another study, of yellow fever vaccine responses in identical twins.

Material: CD8+ T cells sorted from blood. The receptor set was obtained from a woman younger than 30 in good health. Both conserved end residues are part of each CDR3. Each record gives: CDR3 DNA, CDR3 protein, J gene, D gene, V gene, clone size. The D gene is left open where the match is weak. The size of a clone is reported for some rows only, either as once, few or many, or as a class for expanded clones.

cdr3_nt: TGTGCCAGCAGCCCCGGGGGGGCTGGCTACAATGAGCAGTTCTTC
cdr3_aa: CASSPGGAGYNEQFF
j_call: TRBJ2-1
d_call: TRBD2
v_call: TRBV9
clone_size: many

cdr3_nt: TGTGCCAGCAGTCCTCCTGACCTAGTTTTGGGTGAAGCTTTCTTT
cdr3_aa: CASSPPDLVLGEAFF
j_call: TRBJ1-1
d_call: -
v_call: TRBV28
clone_size: -

cdr3_nt: TGTGCCAGCAGCCCTACCTTATGGTCCGGGGGTGACACCGGGGAGCTGTTTTTT
cdr3_aa: CASSPTLWSGGDTGELFF
j_call: TRBJ2-2
d_call: -
v_call: TRBV3-1
clone_size: many

cdr3_nt: TGCGCCAGCAGCCTGATTGTCGGGACTAGCGACCAAGAGACCCAGTACTTC
cdr3_aa: CASSLIVGTSDQETQYF
j_call: TRBJ2-5
d_call: TRBD2
v_call: TRBV4-1
clone_size: many

cdr3_nt: TGCAGCCCCGGGACTAGCGGGGGGTACCAAGAGACCCAGTACTTC
cdr3_aa: CSPGTSGGYQETQYF
j_call: TRBJ2-5
d_call: TRBD2
v_call: TRBV20-1
clone_size: -

cdr3_nt: TGTGCCAGCAGCCGAGGACTAGCGGGATACGAGCAGTACTTC
cdr3_aa: CASSRGLAGYEQYF
j_call: TRBJ2-7
d_call: TRBD2
v_call: TRBV6-1
clone_size: -

cdr3_nt: TGTGCCAGCAGGGGAGTAGAAGAGACCCAGTACTTC
cdr3_aa: CASRGVEETQYF
j_call: TRBJ2-5
d_call: -
v_call: TRBV9
clone_size: few

cdr3_nt: TGTGCCAGCAGCTCACGCGGGACAGACCAAGAGACCCAGTACTTC
cdr3_aa: CASSSRGTDQETQYF
j_call: TRBJ2-5
d_call: -
v_call: TRBV7-9
clone_size: -

cdr3_nt: TGTGCCAGCAGCACCTCGGTCGCGATCTCGAACACCGGGGAGCTGTTTTTT
cdr3_aa: CASSTSVAISNTGELFF
j_call: TRBJ2-2
d_call: -
v_call: TRBV7-9
clone_size: few

cdr3_nt: TGTGCCAGCAGGCCTAATCCGGGACAGGGTCATGAGCAGTTCTTC
cdr3_aa: CASRPNPGQGHEQFF
j_call: TRBJ2-1
d_call: TRBD1
v_call: TRBV7-9
clone_size: -

cdr3_nt: TGTGCCAGCAGTTACCTCGTGGGACTCCTCACCTACGAGCAGTACTTC
cdr3_aa: CASSYLVGLLTYEQYF
j_call: TRBJ2-7
d_call: -
v_call: TRBV12-3/TRBV12-4
clone_size: -

cdr3_nt: TGTGCCAGCAGCTTAGAGGGACAGGGGAACCAAGAGACCCAGTACTTC
cdr3_aa: CASSLEGQGNQETQYF
j_call: TRBJ2-5
d_call: TRBD1
v_call: TRBV7-9
clone_size: many

cdr3_nt: TGCAGCTCTCAGGGGGGCTTCTTGACGAATGAGCAGTTCTTC
cdr3_aa: CSSQGGFLTNEQFF
j_call: TRBJ2-1
d_call: -
v_call: TRBV29-1
clone_size: -

cdr3_nt: TGCAGTGCTAGATGGACACGGGACTACGAGCAGTACTTC
cdr3_aa: CSARWTRDYEQYF
j_call: TRBJ2-7
d_call: -
v_call: TRBV20-1
clone_size: -

cdr3_nt: TGTGCCAGCAGTTTGGAACAGGGGGCTGGGACTGAAGCTTTCTTT
cdr3_aa: CASSLEQGAGTEAFF
j_call: TRBJ1-1
d_call: TRBD1
v_call: TRBV27
clone_size: few

cdr3_nt: TGTGCCAGCAGCCCTTGGGACAGAGCGTATGGTTCTGGGGCCAACGTCCTGACTTTC
cdr3_aa: CASSPWDRAYGSGANVLTF
j_call: TRBJ2-6
d_call: TRBD1
v_call: TRBV12-3/TRBV12-4
clone_size: few

cdr3_nt: TGCGCCAGCAGCCCTCCCGGTGGCTATTCGGGGACCCAGTACTTC
cdr3_aa: CASSPPGGYSGTQYF
j_call: TRBJ2-5
d_call: -
v_call: TRBV5-1
clone_size: -

cdr3_nt: TGTGCCAGCAGCTTAGCGGGGGACAGGACCCGCAACATTCAGTACTTC
cdr3_aa: CASSLAGDRTRNIQYF
j_call: TRBJ2-4
d_call: TRBD1
v_call: TRBV7-9
clone_size: -

cdr3_nt: TGCAGTGCTCAGACAGGGTTGGGACAGCCCCAGCATTTT
cdr3_aa: CSAQTGLGQPQHF
j_call: TRBJ1-5
d_call: TRBD1
v_call: TRBV20-1
clone_size: -

cdr3_nt: TGTGCCAGCAGCTTACTTAGCGGGGGGGCTGAGAATACGCAGTATTTT
cdr3_aa: CASSLLSGGAENTQYF
j_call: TRBJ2-3
d_call: TRBD2
v_call: TRBV7-6
clone_size: -

cdr3_nt: TGTGCCAGCAGTTTATATCAGGGAGGGAACACCGGGGAGCTGTTTTTT
cdr3_aa: CASSLYQGGNTGELFF
j_call: TRBJ2-2
d_call: -
v_call: TRBV28
clone_size: -

cdr3_nt: TGTGCCAGCACCTACCGTGGGGGGTTTCTCACAGATACGCAGTATTTT
cdr3_aa: CASTYRGGFLTDTQYF
j_call: TRBJ2-3
d_call: -
v_call: TRBV12-3/TRBV12-4
clone_size: many

cdr3_nt: TGCAGTGCGCGACGTCGGGGCAGGGGAGCAGATACGCAGTATTTT
cdr3_aa: CSARRRGRGADTQYF
j_call: TRBJ2-3
d_call: -
v_call: TRBV20-1
clone_size: many

cdr3_nt: TGCAGTGCTAACCGGGACAGGGGGCGAGGCACTGAAGCTTTCTTT
cdr3_aa: CSANRDRGRGTEAFF
j_call: TRBJ1-1
d_call: TRBD1
v_call: TRBV20-1
clone_size: -

cdr3_nt: TGTGCCAGCAGCTTAGCGCTAGGGGGACTAGCGGACCAAGAGACCCAGTACTTC
cdr3_aa: CASSLALGGLADQETQYF
j_call: TRBJ2-5
d_call: TRBD2
v_call: TRBV7-8
clone_size: -

cdr3_nt: TGTGCCAGCAGCGGACCGGGACTAGCGGGAATTAATGAGCAGTTCTTC
cdr3_aa: CASSGPGLAGINEQFF
j_call: TRBJ2-1
d_call: TRBD2
v_call: TRBV14
clone_size: -

cdr3_nt: TGTGCCAGCAGTGAATTTCAGGGCTATTCACCCCTCCACTTT
cdr3_aa: CASSEFQGYSPLHF
j_call: TRBJ1-6
d_call: -
v_call: TRBV2
clone_size: few

cdr3_nt: TGTGCCAGCAGCTCCCTTCGACAGCTCCGGAGCTACGAGCAGTACTTC
cdr3_aa: CASSSLRQLRSYEQYF
j_call: TRBJ2-7
d_call: -
v_call: TRBV7-9
clone_size: -

cdr3_nt: TGTGCCACCAGCAAAAACAGGGGTTCGGCAGATACGCAGTATTTT
cdr3_aa: CATSKNRGSADTQYF
j_call: TRBJ2-3
d_call: TRBD1
v_call: TRBV15
clone_size: few

cdr3_nt: TGCGCCAGCAGCCCGCGAACTAGCGGGAGGGAGTACAATGAGCAGTTCTTC
cdr3_aa: CASSPRTSGREYNEQFF
j_call: TRBJ2-1
d_call: TRBD2
v_call: TRBV4-1
clone_size: -

cdr3_nt: TGCAGTGCTAGAGGGACAGGGGAACAAGAGACCCAGTACTTC
cdr3_aa: CSARGTGEQETQYF
j_call: TRBJ2-5
d_call: TRBD1
v_call: TRBV20-1
clone_size: -

cdr3_nt: TGCAGTGGGGACTTGGGGAGCACAGATACGCAGTATTTT
cdr3_aa: CSGDLGSTDTQYF
j_call: TRBJ2-3
d_call: -
v_call: TRBV20-1
clone_size: few

cdr3_nt: TGCGCCAGCAGGCCTACCTCATCGGGAGGATCCTACAATGAGCAGTTCTTC
cdr3_aa: CASRPTSSGGSYNEQFF
j_call: TRBJ2-1
d_call: TRBD2
v_call: TRBV5-1
clone_size: few

cdr3_nt: TGCGCCAGCAGCTTGAAGCCGACAGGAGCGACCTACAATGAGCAGTTCTTC
cdr3_aa: CASSLKPTGATYNEQFF
j_call: TRBJ2-1
d_call: -
v_call: TRBV5-1
clone_size: many

cdr3_nt: TGTGCCAGCAGTTTTGCCAGGCAGGAGGAGACCCAGTACTTC
cdr3_aa: CASSFARQEETQYF
j_call: TRBJ2-5
d_call: -
v_call: TRBV12-3/TRBV12-4
clone_size: many

cdr3_nt: TGTGCCAGCAGCAGAACGACAGGGTGGAACACCGGGGAGCTGTTTTTT
cdr3_aa: CASSRTTGWNTGELFF
j_call: TRBJ2-2
d_call: -
v_call: TRBV21-1
clone_size: few

cdr3_nt: TGTGCCATCAGTGAGTCGCAGGGGCCGACCTACGAGCAGTACTTC
cdr3_aa: CAISESQGPTYEQYF
j_call: TRBJ2-7
d_call: -
v_call: TRBV10-3
clone_size: many

cdr3_nt: TGTGCCAGCAGCCTCAACCCGACAGGGGGCATAGAGGGCTACACCTTC
cdr3_aa: CASSLNPTGGIEGYTF
j_call: TRBJ1-2
d_call: TRBD1
v_call: TRBV28
clone_size: -

cdr3_nt: TGTGCCAGCAGCTCATCCAGGGGTGAAAAACTGTTTTTT
cdr3_aa: CASSSSRGEKLFF
j_call: TRBJ1-4
d_call: -
v_call: TRBV7-6
clone_size: few

cdr3_nt: TGCGCCAGCAGCCAAGTCGCAGGGGGCGAGCAGTACTTC
cdr3_aa: CASSQVAGGEQYF
j_call: TRBJ2-7
d_call: TRBD1
v_call: TRBV4-1
clone_size: -

cdr3_nt: TGTGCCAGCAGTGAACCCACAGGGGATGAGCAGTTCTTC
cdr3_aa: CASSEPTGDEQFF
j_call: TRBJ2-1
d_call: TRBD1
v_call: TRBV2
clone_size: few

cdr3_nt: TGTGCCAGCAGTTTGCACGGAACCTACGAGCAGTACTTC
cdr3_aa: CASSLHGTYEQYF
j_call: TRBJ2-7
d_call: -
v_call: TRBV27
clone_size: -

cdr3_nt: TGCGCCAGCAGCCAAGGAAGACAGGTTGGCTACACCTTC
cdr3_aa: CASSQGRQVGYTF
j_call: TRBJ1-2
d_call: -
v_call: TRBV4-1
clone_size: few

cdr3_nt: TGTGCCAGCAGTTACGGATCAGGGGGTGGTCAGCCCCAGCATTTT
cdr3_aa: CASSYGSGGGQPQHF
j_call: TRBJ1-5
d_call: TRBD1
v_call: TRBV6-5
clone_size: few

cdr3_nt: TGTGCCAGCAGCTTATTCGGGAACACTGAAGCTTTCTTT
cdr3_aa: CASSLFGNTEAFF
j_call: TRBJ1-1
d_call: -
v_call: TRBV7-3
clone_size: many

cdr3_nt: TGTGCCAGCAGTCCAATCGGACAGGGGATCTCTGAAGCTTTCTTT
cdr3_aa: CASSPIGQGISEAFF
j_call: TRBJ1-1
d_call: TRBD1
v_call: TRBV27
clone_size: few

cdr3_nt: TGCAGTGCTACCGAGGAGCTCACAGATACGCAGTATTTT
cdr3_aa: CSATEELTDTQYF
j_call: TRBJ2-3
d_call: -
v_call: TRBV20-1
clone_size: -

cdr3_nt: TGTGCCAGCAGCTTGGACAACTATGGCTACACCTTC
cdr3_aa: CASSLDNYGYTF
j_call: TRBJ1-2
d_call: -
v_call: TRBV5-6
clone_size: many